A single sample gave rise to the 7 T cell receptor beta chains below, sequenced in a study of siplizumab effects on memory and regulatory T cells. The data were produced by immunoSEQ multiplex PCR, yet TCRdb's version contains in-frame clones alone and is incomplete. The table lists over 50,000 clones, roughly 83% of them singletons. Specimen: memory CD4+ T cells sorted from blood. The receptors stem from a human donor in good health.

The chain couples TRBV11-1 to TRBJ2-3, with no clear D. Per the germline V gene, CDR1 is SGHAT and CDR2 is FQDESV (reference sequence). V was clipped by 8 bases and J by 1 base, with 10 bases between them. The CDR3 runs 13 residues. The CDR3 coding sequence is TGTGCCAGCGAGAGAGCCCGCACAGATACGCAGTATTTT. Protein product: CASERARTDTQYF.

The chain uses TRBV5-4 and TRBJ1-6; D not certain. Germline CDR1 reads SGHNT; CDR2 reads YYREEE (reference sequence). CDR3 length: 14 residues. V lost 1 base and J 7 bases, leaving 9 bases between the germline ends. The CDR3 bases are TGTGCCAGCAGCTTGCGGCAGACCAATTCACCCCTCCACTTT. This encodes CASSLRQTNSPLHF.

The chain is built from TRBV7-3 and TRBJ2-5, with TRBD1 identical over 8 bases. In germline, CDR1 is SGHTA, CDR2 FQGTGA. V shed 4 bases, J shed 0 bases, and the junction held 19 bases outside the gene matches. This CDR3 is built from 20 residues. CDR3 nucleotides: TGTGCCAGCAGCTCGGTGGGGGACAGGTGGCCTTCCCGGTACCAAGAGACCCAGTACTTC. This sequence encodes CASSSVGDRWPSRYQETQYF.

The rearrangement joins TRBV18 to TRBJ2-1; 10 bases align to TRBD2. The CDR3 spans 16 residues. V gave up 0 bases and J gave up 8 bases; unmatched junction bases: 7. Germline CDR1 reads KGHSH; CDR2 reads LQKENI. The CDR3, as DNA: TGTGCCAGCTCACCACCCGCTAGCGGGAGTGGCTATGAGCAGTTCTTC. Protein sequence: CASSPPASGSGYEQFF. The variable domain in full, completed from reference TRBV18 and TRBJ2-1, reads NAGVMQNPRHLVRRRGQEARLRCSPMKGHSHVYWYRQLPEEGLKFMVYLQKENIIDESGMPKERFSAEFPKEGPSILRIQQVVRGDSAAYFCASSPPASGSGYEQFFGPGTRLTVL.

The chain joins TRBV6-1 to TRBJ1-5; D is unclear. The CDR3 loop spans 13 amino acids. With 4 bases removed from V and 1 base from J, the gap between germline ends came to 5 bases. The germline V gene has CDR1 MNHNS and CDR2 SASEGT. The CDR3 protein is CASSVRSNQPQHF. DNA for the CDR3: TGTGCCAGCAGTGTACGAAGCAATCAGCCCCAGCATTTT.

The J gene is TRBJ1-1, the V gene TRBV5-4, with D perhaps matching TRBD1 (5 bases). Trimming cost V 0 bases and J 0 bases, with 9 bases left between them. CDR1 is SGHNT and CDR2 is YYREEE in the germline V gene (reference sequence). This CDR3 has 15 residues. DNA for the CDR3: TGTGCCAGCAGCTTGGGTCTAGGGGTGAACACTGAAGCTTTCTTT. Amino acids: CASSLGLGVNTEAFF.

The J gene is TRBJ2-7, the V gene TRBV10-2; tentatively, D is TRBD2 (5 bases). The CDR3 consists of 13 residues. Looked up from germline, CDR1 is WSHSY and CDR2 is SAAADI. V lost 0 bases and J lost 6, with 9 bases in between. CDR3 amino acids: CASSESYGGEQYF. CDR3 sequence (DNA): TGCGCCAGCAGTGAGTCCTACGGAGGCGAGCAGTACTTC.